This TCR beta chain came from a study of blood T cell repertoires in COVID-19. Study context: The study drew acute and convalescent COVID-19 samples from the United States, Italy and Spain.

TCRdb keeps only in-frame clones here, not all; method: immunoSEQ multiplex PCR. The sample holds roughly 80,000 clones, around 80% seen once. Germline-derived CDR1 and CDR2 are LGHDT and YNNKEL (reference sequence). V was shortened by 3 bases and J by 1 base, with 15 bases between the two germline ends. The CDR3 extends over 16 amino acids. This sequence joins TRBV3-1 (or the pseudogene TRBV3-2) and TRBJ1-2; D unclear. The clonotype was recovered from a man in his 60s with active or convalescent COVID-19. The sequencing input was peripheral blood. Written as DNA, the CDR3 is TGTGCCAGCAGCCATGCCCTGGGTGGGCGTAACTATGGCTACACCTTC. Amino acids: CASSHALGGRNYGYTF.